These 4 T cell receptor beta chains were sequenced from one sample in a study of T cell changes during pregnancy in multiple sclerosis. The method was immunoSEQ multiplex PCR; TCRdb's version includes in-frame clones alone and lacks a portion of them. The sample contains 55,000 or so clones, just under 90% of which appear only once. This specimen was CD4+ T cells from peripheral blood mononuclear cells, taken in the first trimester of pregnancy. These receptors all come from a female donor with multiple sclerosis, enrolled in a pregnancy study.

This sequence joins TRBV10-3 and TRBJ2-7; D remains unclear. The CDR3 loop spans 12 amino acids. In germline, CDR1 is ENHRY, CDR2 SYGVKD. Trimming took off 1 base at V and 1 base at J, with 2 bases between the two ends. As DNA, the CDR3 is TGTGCCATCAGTGAGTTATCCTACGAGCAGTACTTC. Its translation: CAISELSYEQYF.

The V call is TRBV9, the J call TRBJ1-1; TRBD1 aligns across 9 bases. This CDR3 comprises 14 residues. V dropped 5 bases and J dropped 0; count of bases not matched to a gene: 2. Per the germline V gene, CDR1 is SGDLS and CDR2 is YYNGEE. Written as DNA, the CDR3 is TGTGCCAGCAGTACAGGGGGCGTGAACACTGAAGCTTTCTTT. Its protein product is CASSTGGVNTEAFF.

The CDR3 protein is CASSRDRGRHYTGELFF. CDR3 in DNA: TGTGCCAGCAGTAGGGACAGGGGCCGACACTACACCGGGGAGCTGTTTTTT. The V and J genes are TRBV5-6 and TRBJ2-2; 10 nucleotides match TRBD1. The V gene end was trimmed by 5 bases and the J gene end by 3 bases; junction bases not matched to a gene: 10. This CDR3 region has 17 residues. Germline V lookup: CDR1 SGHDT, CDR2 YYEEEE.

This chain uses TRBV7-3 with TRBJ2-3; TRBD2 might be the D (6 bases). The CDR3 extends over 17 amino acids. Germline-derived CDR1 and CDR2 are SGHTA and FQGTGA. V was clipped by 4 bases and J by 2 bases, with 19 bases between them. The CDR3 DNA sequence: TGTGCCAGCAGCTCCCCCCTGGGCGGGGCCTTCACAGATACGCAGTATTTT. Translating it yields CASSSPLGGAFTDTQYF.